A single sample gave rise to the 5 T cell receptor beta chains below, sequenced in a study of cytomegalovirus exposure and HLA in healthy donors. Primers: 60 Vbeta forward and 13 Jbeta reverse. The repertoire was sequenced with immunoSEQ multiplex PCR; TCRdb's copy has only in-frame clones and lacks some. The sample contains fewer than 200,000 clones, 75% to 90% of which appear only once. Sequencing was done on a sample of PBMCs. The receptors come from a human donor in good health.

The chain recombines TRBV7-2 with TRBJ1-5; D gene uncertain. Germline loops: CDR1 SGHTA, CDR2 FQGNSA. V was trimmed by 5 bases and J by 0 bases, leaving 5 bases between them. The CDR3 covers 13 residues. In nucleotides, the CDR3 is TGTGCCAGCAGCCAGAATAGCAATCAGCCCCAGCATTTT. This gives the protein CASSQNSNQPQHF. The full variable domain, with the rest looked up from reference TRBV7-2 and TRBJ1-5, is GAGVSQSPSNKVTEKGKDVELRCDPISGHTALYWYRQSLGQGLEFLIYFQGNSAPDKSGLPSDRFSAERTGGSVSTLTIQRTQQEDSAVYLCASSQNSNQPQHFGDGTRLSIL.

The chain combines TRBV2 with TRBJ1-2; D may be TRBD1 (5 bases). CDR1 and CDR2 from the germline V gene are SNHLY and FYNNEI. V was trimmed by 11 bases and J by 8 bases, leaving 18 bases between them. The CDR3 has 12 amino acids. CDR3 residues: CAGDGTPGGYTF. The CDR3 region has the DNA TGTGCCGGAGACGGGACTCCCGGGGGCTACACCTTC.

The chain joins TRBV7-9 to TRBJ1-1; 9 positions agree with TRBD1. J gave up 3 bases and V 3 bases, and 5 bases lay outside the gene matches. This CDR3 is built from 15 residues. The V gene's germline CDR1 is SEHNR and CDR2 FQNEAQ (reference sequence). The CDR3 DNA reads TGTGCCAGCAGCTTGGGACAGGGAGGGTACACTGAAGCTTTCTTT. This translates into CASSLGQGGYTEAFF.

The chain carries TRBV19 and TRBJ2-3; the D is unclear. Germline V lookup: CDR1 LNHDA, CDR2 SQIVND (reference sequence). This CDR3 has 16 amino acids. V lost 3 bases, J lost 0 bases, and 13 bases lay in between. The CDR3 loop is CASSIQVALSTDTQYF. In DNA, the CDR3 is TGTGCCAGTAGTATTCAGGTGGCCCTAAGCACAGATACGCAGTATTTT.

The chain combines TRBV4-3 with TRBJ2-3; 13 bases are shared with TRBD2. Trimming removed 0 bases from V and 0 bases from J; junction bases left unmatched: 6. Per the germline V gene, CDR1 is LGHNA and CDR2 is YSLEER. This CDR3 has 19 residues. The CDR3 nucleotides are TGCGCCAGCAGCCAAGATGGACTAGCGGGGGATGCTAGCACAGATACGCAGTATTTT. Amino acid sequence: CASSQDGLAGDASTDTQYF.